This T cell receptor (beta chain) was found in a study of PD-L1 blockade in urothelial cancer. About the research overall: Previous chemotherapy exposure amounted to 0 to 3 regimens for patients. Blood was tested 3 weeks (second dose) and 6 weeks into treatment.

Per the germline V gene, CDR1 is MGHRA and CDR2 is YSYEKL. This CDR3 is 18 amino acids long. V was pared by 0 bases and J by 2 bases, with 7 bases of the junction left unmatched. As to this clone: Its specificity is unknown.

The time point is: pretreatment peripheral blood. Findings of the study overall: At 3 weeks on treatment, tumor-associated clones expanded more with durable benefit.

Measured with immunoSEQ multiplex PCR; TCRdb has only the in-frame clones, and not every one. Of 50,000 or so clones listed, around 80% were seen once; the top ten hold 3.2%. The V and J genes are TRBV4-1 and TRBJ2-2, with 9 bases fitting TRBD2. This receptor was obtained from a man in his 70s with urothelial cancer. Specimen: PBMCs, collected around atezolizumab (anti-PD-L1) treatment. The CDR3 DNA is TGCGCCAGCAGCCAAGACTCGCTAGCGGGACATAACACCGGGGAGCTGTTTTTT. Its translation: CASSQDSLAGHNTGELFF.